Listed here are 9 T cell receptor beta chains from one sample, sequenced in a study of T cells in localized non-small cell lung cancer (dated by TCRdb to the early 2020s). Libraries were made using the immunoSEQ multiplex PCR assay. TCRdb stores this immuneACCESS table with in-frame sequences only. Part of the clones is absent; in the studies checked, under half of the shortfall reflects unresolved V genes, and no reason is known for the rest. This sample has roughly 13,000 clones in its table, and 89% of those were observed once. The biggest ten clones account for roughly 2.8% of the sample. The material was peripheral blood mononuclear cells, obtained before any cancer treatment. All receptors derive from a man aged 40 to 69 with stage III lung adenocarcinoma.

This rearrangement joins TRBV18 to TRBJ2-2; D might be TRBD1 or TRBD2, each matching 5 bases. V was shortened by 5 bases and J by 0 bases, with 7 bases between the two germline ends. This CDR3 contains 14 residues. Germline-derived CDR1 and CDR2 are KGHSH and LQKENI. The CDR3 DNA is TGTGCCAGCTCATTGGGACCGAACACCGGGGAGCTGTTTTTT. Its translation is CASSLGPNTGELFF.

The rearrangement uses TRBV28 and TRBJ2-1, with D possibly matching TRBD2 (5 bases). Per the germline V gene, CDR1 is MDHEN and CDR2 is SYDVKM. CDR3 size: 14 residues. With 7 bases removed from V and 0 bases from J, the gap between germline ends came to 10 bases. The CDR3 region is CASTLGSSYNEQFF. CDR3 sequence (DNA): TGTGCCAGCACCCTTGGGAGCTCCTACAATGAGCAGTTCTTC.

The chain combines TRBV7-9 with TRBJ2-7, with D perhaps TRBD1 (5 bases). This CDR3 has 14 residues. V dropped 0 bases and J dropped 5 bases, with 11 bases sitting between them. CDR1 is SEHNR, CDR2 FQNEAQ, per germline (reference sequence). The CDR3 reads CASSLADSSHEQYF. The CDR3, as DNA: TGTGCCAGCAGCTTAGCAGACAGTAGCCACGAGCAGTACTTC. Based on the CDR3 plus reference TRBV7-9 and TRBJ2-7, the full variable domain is DTGVSQNPRHKITKRGQNVTFRCDPISEHNRLYWYRQTLGQGPEFLTYFQNEAQLEKSRLLSDRFSAERPKGSFSTLEIQRTEQGDSAMYLCASSLADSSHEQYFGPGTRLTVT.

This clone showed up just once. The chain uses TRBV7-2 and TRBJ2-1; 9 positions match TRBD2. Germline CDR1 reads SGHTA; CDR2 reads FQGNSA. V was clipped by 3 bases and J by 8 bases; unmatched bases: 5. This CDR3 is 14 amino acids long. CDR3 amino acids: CASSFSGGGDEQFF. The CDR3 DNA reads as TGTGCCAGCAGCTTTAGCGGCGGGGGGGATGAGCAGTTCTTC.

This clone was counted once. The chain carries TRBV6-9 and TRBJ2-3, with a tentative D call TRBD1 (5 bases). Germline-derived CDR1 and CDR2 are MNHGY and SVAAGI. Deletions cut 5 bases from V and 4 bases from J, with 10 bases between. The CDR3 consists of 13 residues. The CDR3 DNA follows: TGTGCCAGCAGTCAGGGATTTTCAGATACGCAGTATTTT. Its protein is CASSQGFSDTQYF.

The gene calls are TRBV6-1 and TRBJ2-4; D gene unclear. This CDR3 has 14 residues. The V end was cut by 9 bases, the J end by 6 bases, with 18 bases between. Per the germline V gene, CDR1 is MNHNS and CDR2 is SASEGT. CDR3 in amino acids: CASSRDKDPNIQYF. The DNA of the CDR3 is TGTGCCAGTTCCCGAGACAAGGACCCAAACATTCAGTACTTC.

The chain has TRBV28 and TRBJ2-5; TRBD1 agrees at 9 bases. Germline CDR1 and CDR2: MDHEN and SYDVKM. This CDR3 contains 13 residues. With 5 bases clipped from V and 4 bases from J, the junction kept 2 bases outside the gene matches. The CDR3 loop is CASSTGGRETQYF. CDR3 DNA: TGTGCCAGCAGTACAGGGGGCCGAGAGACCCAGTACTTC.

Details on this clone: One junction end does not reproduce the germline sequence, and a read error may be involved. The CDR3 protein is CASSLEYNRGLLF. Here the CDR3 DNA reads TGTGCCAGCAGCTTAGAGTACAACAGGGGGCTTCTCTTC. V usage is TRBV7-9 and J usage is TRBJ2-7, with TRBD1 identical over 9 bases. Germline V gene data show CDR1 as SEHNR and CDR2 as FQNEAQ (reference sequence). There are 13 residues in the CDR3.

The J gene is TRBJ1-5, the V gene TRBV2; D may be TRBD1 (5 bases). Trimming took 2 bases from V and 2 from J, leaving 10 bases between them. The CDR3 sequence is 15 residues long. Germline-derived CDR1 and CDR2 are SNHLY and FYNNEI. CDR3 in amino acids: CASSERGVGNQPQHF. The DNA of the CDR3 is TGTGCCAGCAGTGAACGAGGGGTCGGCAATCAGCCCCAGCATTTT.